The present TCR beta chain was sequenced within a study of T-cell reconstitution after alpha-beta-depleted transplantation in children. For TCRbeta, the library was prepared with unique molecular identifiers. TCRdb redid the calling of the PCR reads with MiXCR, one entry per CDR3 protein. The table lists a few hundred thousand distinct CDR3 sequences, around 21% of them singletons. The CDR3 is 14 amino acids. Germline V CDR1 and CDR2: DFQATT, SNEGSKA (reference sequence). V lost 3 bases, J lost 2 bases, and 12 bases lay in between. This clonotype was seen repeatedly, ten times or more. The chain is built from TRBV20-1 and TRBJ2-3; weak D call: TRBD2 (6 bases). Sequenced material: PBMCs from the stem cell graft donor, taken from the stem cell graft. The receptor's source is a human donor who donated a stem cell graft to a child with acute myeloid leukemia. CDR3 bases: TGCAGTGCTAGGGGGGGACTCCTCACAGATACGCAGTATTTT. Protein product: CSARGGLLTDTQYF.